These T cell receptor beta chains were read from a single sample in a study of technical replicates of blood from a few donors. The method was immunoSEQ multiplex PCR; TCRdb's version includes in-frame clones alone and lacks a portion of them. This sample yields roughly 62,000 clones, of which 91% are seen a single time; about 3.9% belongs to the top ten. What was sequenced was PBMCs. The source is a human donor in good health. Some clones in this sample may be carry-over from other donors' samples. Both conserved end residues are part of each CDR3. Fields, in order: D gene, J gene, clone size, V gene, CDR3 protein, CDR3 DNA. D genes are given only for firm matches. Clone size appears in some rows only: once, few, many, or a class for an expanded clone.

D gene: -
J gene: TRBJ1-6
clone size: -
V gene: TRBV6-5
CDR3 protein: CASNPTGGNSPLHF
CDR3 DNA: TGTGCCAGCAACCCAACTGGGGGGAATTCACCCCTCCACTTT

D gene: -
J gene: TRBJ2-5
clone size: once
V gene: TRBV5-4
CDR3 protein: CASRPGTQETQYF
CDR3 DNA: TGTGCCAGCAGACCCGGGACACAAGAGACCCAGTACTTC

D gene: -
J gene: TRBJ2-3
clone size: -
V gene: TRBV18
CDR3 protein: CASSPTSSTDTQYF
CDR3 DNA: TGTGCCAGCTCACCCACTAGCAGCACAGATACGCAGTATTTT

D gene: TRBD1
J gene: TRBJ2-1
clone size: -
V gene: TRBV5-1
CDR3 protein: CASSPSIRTGGRDDEQFF
CDR3 DNA: TGCGCCAGCAGCCCGAGCATTAGGACAGGGGGCAGGGATGATGAGCAGTTCTTC

D gene: -
J gene: TRBJ1-1
clone size: -
V gene: TRBV6-6
CDR3 protein: CASSYGPGIGEAFF
CDR3 DNA: TGTGCCAGCAGTTACGGCCCGGGGATCGGTGAAGCTTTCTTT

D gene: -
J gene: TRBJ2-2
clone size: -
V gene: TRBV5-1
CDR3 protein: CASSNYPNTGELFF
CDR3 DNA: TGCGCCAGCAGCAATTATCCGAACACCGGGGAGCTGTTTTTT

D gene: -
J gene: TRBJ2-1
clone size: -
V gene: TRBV2
CDR3 protein: CASSAAGGIGEQFF
CDR3 DNA: TGTGCCAGCAGTGCGGCAGGGGGGATAGGTGAGCAGTTCTTC

D gene: -
J gene: TRBJ1-1
clone size: -
V gene: TRBV5-8
CDR3 protein: CASSFQVNTEAFF
CDR3 DNA: TGTGCCAGCAGCTTTCAGGTGAACACTGAAGCTTTCTTT

D gene: TRBD1
J gene: TRBJ2-7
clone size: once
V gene: TRBV15
CDR3 protein: CATSSGQGVVYEQYF
CDR3 DNA: TGTGCCACCAGCAGCGGGCAGGGGGTTGTGTACGAGCAGTACTTC

D gene: -
J gene: TRBJ2-1
clone size: once
V gene: TRBV7-2
CDR3 protein: CASSQSPYNEQFF
CDR3 DNA: TGTGCCAGCAGCCAAAGCCCCTACAATGAGCAGTTCTTC

D gene: -
J gene: TRBJ2-7
clone size: -
V gene: TRBV7-2
CDR3 protein: CASSLFHQVEQYF
CDR3 DNA: TGTGCCAGCAGCTTATTTCACCAGGTCGAGCAGTACTTC

D gene: TRBD2
J gene: TRBJ2-3
clone size: -
V gene: TRBV6-4
CDR3 protein: CASSDRAGVGTDTQYF
CDR3 DNA: TGTGCCAGCAGTGACAGGGCGGGAGTGGGCACAGATACGCAGTATTTT

D gene: -
J gene: TRBJ1-1
clone size: -
V gene: TRBV5-3
CDR3 protein: CARSFDSPEAFF
CDR3 DNA: TGTGCCAGAAGCTTCGACTCTCCTGAAGCTTTCTTT

D gene: TRBD2
J gene: TRBJ2-1
clone size: -
V gene: TRBV7-2
CDR3 protein: CASSLSSGGWDEQFF
CDR3 DNA: TGTGCCAGCAGCTTAAGTAGCGGGGGGTGGGATGAGCAGTTCTTC

D gene: -
J gene: TRBJ1-2
clone size: once
V gene: TRBV7-8
CDR3 protein: CASSLNRAEGYTF
CDR3 DNA: TGTGCCAGCAGCTTAAACAGGGCCGAAGGCTACACCTTC

D gene: -
J gene: TRBJ2-1
clone size: -
V gene: TRBV13
CDR3 protein: CASSLFWPNNEQFF
CDR3 DNA: TGTGCCAGCAGCTTGTTTTGGCCCAACAATGAGCAGTTCTTC

D gene: TRBD2
J gene: TRBJ2-1
clone size: -
V gene: TRBV6-1
CDR3 protein: CASSDPGTSGYNEQFF
CDR3 DNA: TGTGCCAGCAGTGACCCCGGGACTAGCGGCTACAATGAGCAGTTCTTC

D gene: TRBD2
J gene: TRBJ2-3
clone size: -
V gene: TRBV5-1
CDR3 protein: CASSGDGGRPTDTQYF
CDR3 DNA: TGCGCCAGCAGCGGGGACGGCGGGAGGCCCACAGATACGCAGTATTTT

D gene: TRBD2
J gene: TRBJ2-7
clone size: -
V gene: TRBV20-1
CDR3 protein: CSGRGAYEQYF
CDR3 DNA: TGCAGCGGACGGGGGGCCTACGAGCAGTACTTC

D gene: -
J gene: TRBJ2-5
clone size: once
V gene: TRBV7-2
CDR3 protein: CASSLWRQPGETQYF
CDR3 DNA: TGTGCCAGCAGCTTGTGGCGCCAACCAGGGGAGACCCAGTACTTC

D gene: -
J gene: TRBJ2-5
clone size: -
V gene: TRBV7-7
CDR3 protein: CASSLAPSGRETQYF
CDR3 DNA: TGTGCCAGCAGCTTAGCCCCGAGTGGGCGAGAGACCCAGTACTTC

D gene: -
J gene: TRBJ2-6
clone size: -
V gene: TRBV7-9
CDR3 protein: CASSSNRVSGANVLTF
CDR3 DNA: TGTGCCAGCAGCTCGAACAGGGTCTCTGGGGCCAACGTCCTGACTTTC

D gene: TRBD2
J gene: TRBJ2-1
clone size: -
V gene: TRBV7-9
CDR3 protein: CASSSSWGTSGGGNEQFF
CDR3 DNA: TGTGCCAGCAGCTCATCGTGGGGGACTAGCGGAGGGGGCAATGAGCAGTTCTTC

D gene: TRBD1
J gene: TRBJ1-5
clone size: -
V gene: TRBV19
CDR3 protein: CASRTTGGVQPQHF
CDR3 DNA: TGTGCCAGTAGGACGACAGGGGGGGTTCAGCCCCAGCATTTT

D gene: -
J gene: TRBJ1-1
clone size: -
V gene: TRBV9
CDR3 protein: CASSVVGTRGTEAFF
CDR3 DNA: TGTGCCAGCAGCGTAGTCGGCACCCGGGGCACTGAAGCTTTCTTT

D gene: TRBD1
J gene: TRBJ1-1
clone size: -
V gene: TRBV6-5
CDR3 protein: CASKRTGAPEAFF
CDR3 DNA: TGTGCCAGCAAACGGACAGGAGCCCCTGAAGCTTTCTTT

D gene: TRBD2
J gene: TRBJ2-5
clone size: -
V gene: TRBV15
CDR3 protein: CATSRGGGLPQETQYF
CDR3 DNA: TGTGCCACCAGCAGAGGGGGGGGACTGCCACAAGAGACCCAGTACTTC

D gene: -
J gene: TRBJ2-1
clone size: once
V gene: TRBV5-1
CDR3 protein: CASSLASRQGGHEQFF
CDR3 DNA: TGCGCCAGCAGCTTGGCCTCTCGACAGGGAGGACATGAGCAGTTCTTC

D gene: -
J gene: TRBJ1-6
clone size: -
V gene: TRBV4-2
CDR3 protein: CASSQDLRGNSPLHF
CDR3 DNA: TGTGCCAGCAGCCAAGATCTTCGAGGGAATTCACCCCTCCACTTT

D gene: -
J gene: TRBJ1-5
clone size: -
V gene: TRBV18
CDR3 protein: CASSPEVGDQPQHF
CDR3 DNA: TGTGCCAGCTCACCAGAAGTAGGGGATCAGCCCCAGCATTTT

D gene: TRBD1
J gene: TRBJ2-7
clone size: -
V gene: TRBV7-9
CDR3 protein: CASSLGDRRSYEQYF
CDR3 DNA: TGTGCCAGCAGCTTAGGGGACAGGAGATCTTACGAGCAGTACTTC

D gene: TRBD1
J gene: TRBJ2-7
clone size: once
V gene: TRBV7-2
CDR3 protein: CASSFIGTGNEQYF
CDR3 DNA: TGTGCCAGCAGCTTTATTGGGACAGGGAACGAGCAGTACTTC

D gene: -
J gene: TRBJ2-7
clone size: -
V gene: TRBV5-1
CDR3 protein: CASSSGVSEQYF
CDR3 DNA: TGCGCCAGCAGTTCGGGAGTAAGCGAGCAGTACTTC

D gene: TRBD2
J gene: TRBJ2-5
clone size: once
V gene: TRBV7-7
CDR3 protein: CASSLTGLAFETQYF
CDR3 DNA: TGTGCCAGCAGCTTAACGGGACTAGCGTTCGAGACCCAGTACTTC

D gene: TRBD1
J gene: TRBJ1-2
clone size: -
V gene: TRBV11-2
CDR3 protein: CASSLSAGGGYTF
CDR3 DNA: TGTGCCAGCAGCTTAAGTGCAGGGGGCGGCTACACCTTC

D gene: -
J gene: TRBJ1-2
clone size: -
V gene: TRBV18
CDR3 protein: CASSLRTESYGYTF
CDR3 DNA: TGTGCCAGCTCTCTCCGGACAGAGTCCTATGGCTACACCTTC

D gene: TRBD1
J gene: TRBJ1-2
clone size: -
V gene: TRBV6-6
CDR3 protein: CASSPLDRGNYGYTF
CDR3 DNA: TGTGCCAGCAGTCCCCTGGACAGGGGGAACTATGGCTACACCTTC

D gene: -
J gene: TRBJ2-1
clone size: -
V gene: TRBV4-1
CDR3 protein: CASSQDGGGEQFF
CDR3 DNA: TGCGCCAGCAGCCAAGATGGCGGTGGTGAGCAGTTCTTC

D gene: TRBD2
J gene: TRBJ2-5
clone size: -
V gene: TRBV4-1
CDR3 protein: CASSRTGLAPETQYF
CDR3 DNA: TGCGCCAGCAGCCGAACGGGACTAGCCCCCGAGACCCAGTACTTC

D gene: -
J gene: TRBJ2-7
clone size: -
V gene: TRBV5-1
CDR3 protein: CASSLGVGYEQYF
CDR3 DNA: TGCGCCAGCAGCCTAGGGGTGGGCTACGAGCAGTACTTC